The following is a TCR beta chain sequence with its context. Authors' analysis steps: Scientists estimated how many nucleated cells there were by amplifying reference gene primers. TCRdb's copy holds only in-frame clones and misses some; the assay was immunoSEQ multiplex PCR. The V and J calls and the clone size are those of that table, but D and trimming were determined from the DNA. Seen here are about 130,000 clones, roughly four fifths observed once, and the top ten hold more than 3%. The sample comes from a study of blood T cell repertoires in COVID-19. Study-level background: Collection of acute and convalescent COVID-19 samples took place in the United States, Italy and Spain. Nucleic acid was either cDNA or gDNA, and it came from T cells, B-cell-depleted T cells, or PBMCs.

The source is a woman aged 50 to 65 with acute or convalescent COVID-19. Sequenced: peripheral blood.

The CDR3 DNA reads as TGTGCCAGCTTAGATCGACAGGGACTGGGCGAGCAGTACTTC. It yields the protein CASLDRQGLGEQYF. The chain carries TRBV7-2 and TRBJ2-7; tentative D call: TRBD1 (7 bases). The CDR3 has 14 amino acids. Germline V gene lookup returns CDR1 SGHTA and CDR2 FQGNSA. V was trimmed by 8 bases and J by 6 bases, leaving 20 bases between them.